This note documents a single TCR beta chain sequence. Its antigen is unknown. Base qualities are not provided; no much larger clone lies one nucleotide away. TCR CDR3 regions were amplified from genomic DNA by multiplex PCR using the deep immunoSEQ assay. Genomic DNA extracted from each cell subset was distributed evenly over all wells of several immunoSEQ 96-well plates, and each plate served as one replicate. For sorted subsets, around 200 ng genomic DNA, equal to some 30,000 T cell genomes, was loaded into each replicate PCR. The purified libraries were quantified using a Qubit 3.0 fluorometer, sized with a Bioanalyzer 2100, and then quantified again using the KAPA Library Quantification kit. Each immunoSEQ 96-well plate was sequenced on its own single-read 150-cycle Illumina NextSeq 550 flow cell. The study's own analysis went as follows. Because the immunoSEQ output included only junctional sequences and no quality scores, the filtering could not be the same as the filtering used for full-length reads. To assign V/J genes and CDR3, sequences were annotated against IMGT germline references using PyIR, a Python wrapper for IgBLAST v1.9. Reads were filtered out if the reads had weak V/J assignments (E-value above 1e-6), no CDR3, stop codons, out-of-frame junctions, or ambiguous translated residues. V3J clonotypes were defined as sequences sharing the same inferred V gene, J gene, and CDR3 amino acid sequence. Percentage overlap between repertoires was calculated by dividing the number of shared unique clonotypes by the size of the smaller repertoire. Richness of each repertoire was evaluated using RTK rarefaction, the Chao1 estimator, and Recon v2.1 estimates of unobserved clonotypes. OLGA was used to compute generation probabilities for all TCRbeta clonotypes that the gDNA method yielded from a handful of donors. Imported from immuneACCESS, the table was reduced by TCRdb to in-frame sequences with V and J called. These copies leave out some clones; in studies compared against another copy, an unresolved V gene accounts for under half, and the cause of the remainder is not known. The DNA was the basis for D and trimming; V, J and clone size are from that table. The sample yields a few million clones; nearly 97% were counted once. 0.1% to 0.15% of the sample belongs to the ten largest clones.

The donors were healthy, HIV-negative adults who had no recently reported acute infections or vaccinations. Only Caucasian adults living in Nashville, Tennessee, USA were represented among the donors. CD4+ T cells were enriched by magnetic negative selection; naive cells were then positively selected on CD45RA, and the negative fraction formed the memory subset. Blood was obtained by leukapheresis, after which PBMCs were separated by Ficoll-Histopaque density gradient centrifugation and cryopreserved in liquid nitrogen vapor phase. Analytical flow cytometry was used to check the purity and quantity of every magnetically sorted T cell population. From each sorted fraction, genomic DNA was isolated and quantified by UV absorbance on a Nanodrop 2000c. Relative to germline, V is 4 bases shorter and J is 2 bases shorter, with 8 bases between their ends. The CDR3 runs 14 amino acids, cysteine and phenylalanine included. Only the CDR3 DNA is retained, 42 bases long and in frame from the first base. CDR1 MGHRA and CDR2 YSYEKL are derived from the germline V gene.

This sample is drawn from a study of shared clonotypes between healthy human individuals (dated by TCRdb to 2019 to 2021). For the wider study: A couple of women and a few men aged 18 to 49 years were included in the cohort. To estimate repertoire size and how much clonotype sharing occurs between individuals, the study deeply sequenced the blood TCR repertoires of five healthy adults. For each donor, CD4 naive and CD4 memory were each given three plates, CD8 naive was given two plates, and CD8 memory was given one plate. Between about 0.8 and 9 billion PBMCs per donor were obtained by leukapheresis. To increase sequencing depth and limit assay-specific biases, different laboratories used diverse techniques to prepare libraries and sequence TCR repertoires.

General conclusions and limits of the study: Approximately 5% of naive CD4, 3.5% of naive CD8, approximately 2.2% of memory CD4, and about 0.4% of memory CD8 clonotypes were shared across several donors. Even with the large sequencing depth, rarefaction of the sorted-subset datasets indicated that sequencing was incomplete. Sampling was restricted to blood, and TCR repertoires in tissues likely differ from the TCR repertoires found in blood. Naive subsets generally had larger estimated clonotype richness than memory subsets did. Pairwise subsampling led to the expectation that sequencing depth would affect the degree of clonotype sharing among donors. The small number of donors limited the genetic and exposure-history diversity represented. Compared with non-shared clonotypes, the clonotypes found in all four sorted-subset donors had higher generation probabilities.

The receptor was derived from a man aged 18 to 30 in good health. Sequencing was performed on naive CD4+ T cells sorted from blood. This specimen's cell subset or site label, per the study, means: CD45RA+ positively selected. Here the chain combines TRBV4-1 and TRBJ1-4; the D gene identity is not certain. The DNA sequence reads TGCGCCAGCAGCCGAGGGTACACTAATGAAAAACTGTTTTTT. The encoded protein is CASSRGYTNEKLFF.